This entry concerns a single TCR beta chain. Antigen: not known. The data belong to a study of cytomegalovirus exposure and HLA in healthy donors. Both 60 Vbeta primers and 13 Jbeta primers went into the PCR. Produced via immunoSEQ multiplex PCR; TCRdb's table is partial and in-frame only. Of about 160,000 clones detected, roughly 70% appear once; the ten largest clones hold less than 3.5%. V lost 2 bases and J 0 bases, leaving 7 bases between the germline ends. Germline V gene lookup returns CDR1 SGHTA and CDR2 FQGNSA. This CDR3 spans 14 amino acids. Findings and limits, study-wide: Roughly even sequencing depth across donors was the assumption behind the presence/absence analyses.

The TCR sequence derives from a woman in her thirties or forties in good health and CMV-seropositive. The chain uses TRBV7-2 and TRBJ1-1, with TRBD1 as a possible D gene (5 bases). The specimen sequenced was PBMCs. The CDR3 DNA follows: TGTGCCAGCAGCTTACGGGGGGTGAACACTGAAGCTTTCTTT. Its translation is CASSLRGVNTEAFF.